This T cell receptor beta chain was retrieved from a study of tumor-infiltrating lymphocytes in primary liver carcinoma. The trim removed 7 bases at V and 1 base at J, leaving 11 bases unmatched. The CDR3 length is 16 residues. Per the germline V gene, CDR1 is SNHLY and CDR2 is FYNNEI. As concerns this clonotype: Its cognate antigen is unknown.

Germline DNA was also extracted, and blood RNA was taken from unsorted whole blood. Study-wide results and caveats: Tumor region pairs showed greater overlap than either tumor-adjacent or tumor-blood pairs did. CD8+ and CD4+ repertoires went uncompared, the samples being bulk unsorted.

The authors made TCR beta cDNA from around 500 ng total RNA with a constant-region primer. Sequencing libraries for TCR beta derived from three nested multiplex PCR rounds that used slightly modified ARM-PCR. A C-beta reverse primer and TRBV1-TRBV30 forward primers served in each of the first two PCR rounds, at 10 cycles apiece. Each CDR3 protein gets one entry after TCRdb re-called the multiplex PCR reads with MiXCR. The table shows 310,000 or so distinct CDR3 sequences, with about 65% occurring only once. Input material: peripheral blood. V is TRBV2 and J is TRBJ2-3; 7 bases fit TRBD2. The receptor comes from a man aged 35 to 55 with primary liver carcinoma and hepatitis B virus infection. This CDR3 is CASNGRVPSGTDTQYF. The CDR3 bases are TGTGCCAGCAATGGGAGGGTCCCATCAGGCACAGATACGCAGTATTTT.